The following is a TCR beta chain sequence with its context. Its target is unknown. The sample comes from a study of regulatory T cells in long-lasting Graves disease. The time point denotes: newly diagnosed GD, antithyroid drugs for less than 3 months. PBMC RNA served as the TCR library source. The CDR3 length is 14 residues. Per the germline V gene, CDR1 is ENHRY and CDR2 is SYGVKD. The ends were cut back, 6 bases at V and 4 bases at J, with 13 bases in the middle. Whole-study results and caveats: Persistent disease showed a preference for TRBV28, TRBJ1-2 and TRBJ2-5.

CDR3-region Arm-PCR and iRepertoire HTBI primers produced the TCR beta libraries. Per the authors' pipeline: The samples yielded approximately 62 TRBV and 13 to 15 TRBJ segments. TCRdb itself ran the multiplex PCR reads through MiXCR, one entry per CDR3 protein. It is TCRdb's table, rather than the study itself, that gives the V and J calls and clone size. The repertoire holds around 250,000 distinct CDR3 sequences, with approximately 18% as singletons. These data are also associated with another study on T cells in Graves' hyperthyroidism and ophthalmopathy.

This rearrangement joins TRBV10-3 to TRBJ1-5, with D possibly TRBD1 on 6 matching bases. The input for sequencing was peripheral blood mononuclear cells (PBMCs), taken at new diagnosis, from a patient treated with antithyroid drugs. The TCR originated in a woman aged 30 to 39 with Graves disease. The CDR3 loop reads CAISGTPSNQPQHF. In DNA, the CDR3 is TGTGCCATCAGCGGGACACCTTCAAATCAGCCCCAGCATTTT.